These T cell receptor beta chains were read from a single sample in a study of response to subunit inactivated influenza vaccine. TCRdb re-called the RT-PCR reads through MiXCR, storing one row per CDR3 protein. The sample lists 610,000 or so distinct CDR3 sequences; 12% to 15% were seen once. Here the sequenced sample was PBMCs from blood, taken approximately 12 days after vaccination. These receptors were obtained from a middle-aged man who received an inactivated influenza vaccine. Both conserved end residues are part of each CDR3. A D gene is named only where the DNA matches it firmly. Size is omitted from some rows. Given values are once, few, many or a class for expanded clones.

CDR3aa | CDR3nt | d_gene | v_gene | abundance | j_gene
CSATDGAGYTF | TGCAGTGCTACGGACGGAGCTGGCTACACCTTC | NA | TRBV20-1 | many | TRBJ1-2
CAISEAAGGTYGYTF | TGTGCCATCAGCGAGGCTGCGGGGGGCACCTATGGCTACACCTTC | NA | TRBV10-3 | NA | TRBJ1-2
CASSLLLERGGYNEQFF | TGTGCCAGCAGCTTGTTACTTGAGCGGGGGGGCTACAATGAGCAGTTCTTC | TRBD2 | TRBV5-6 | few | TRBJ2-1
CAWSQADNSPLHF | TGTGCCTGGAGTCAGGCTGATAATTCACCCCTCCACTTT | NA | TRBV30 | few | TRBJ1-6
CSVAGELSSYEQYF | TGCAGCGTTGCTGGGGAGTTAAGCTCCTACGAGCAGTACTTC | NA | TRBV29-1 | NA | TRBJ2-7
CASSLEERGGPYEQYF | TGCGCCAGCAGCTTGGAGGAGCGGGGGGGCCCTTACGAGCAGTACTTC | TRBD2 | TRBV5-1 | few | TRBJ2-7
CASSQDPGTNSPLHF | TGTGCCAGCAGCCAAGACCCAGGAACTAATTCACCCCTCCACTTT | NA | TRBV3-1 | once | TRBJ1-6
CASTENNEQFF | TGTGCCAGCACTGAGAACAATGAGCAGTTCTTC | NA | TRBV6-5 | NA | TRBJ2-1
CSANQPHTEAFF | TGCAGTGCTAACCAACCTCACACTGAAGCTTTCTTT | NA | TRBV20-1 | NA | TRBJ1-1
CASNRGRAKDTQYF | TGTGCCAGCAATCGCGGGAGGGCCAAAGATACGCAGTATTTT | TRBD2 | TRBV7-9 | NA | TRBJ2-3
CASSQGGVKNIQYF | TGCGCCAGCAGCCAAGGGGGAGTCAAAAACATTCAGTACTTC | NA | TRBV4-1 | few | TRBJ2-4
CATSGLGQPNDEQFF | TGTGCCACCAGTGGTTTGGGGCAGCCAAACGATGAGCAGTTCTTC | NA | TRBV24-1 | few | TRBJ2-1
CSAREVLSGSFNEQYF | TGCAGTGCTAGAGAAGTCCTCAGCGGGAGCTTCAACGAGCAGTACTTC | TRBD2 | TRBV20-1 | NA | TRBJ2-7
CASSLKAGGPYEQYF | TGTGCCAGCAGCTTAAAAGCGGGGGGGCCCTACGAGCAGTACTTC | TRBD2 | TRBV7-2 | NA | TRBJ2-7
CSASKGVYDGYTF | TGCAGTGCTAGTAAGGGGGTGTACGATGGCTACACCTTC | NA | TRBV20-1 | few | TRBJ1-2
CASSWTGGGGGTQYF | TGTGCCAGCAGCTGGACTGGGGGAGGGGGAGGGACCCAGTACTTC | NA | TRBV11-2 | NA | TRBJ2-5
CASSLPLGKNTEAFF | TGTGCCAGCAGTTTACCTCTGGGGAAGAACACTGAAGCTTTCTTT | NA | TRBV12-3/TRBV12-4 | few | TRBJ1-1
CASSLAAGGPSYEQYF | TGCGCCAGCAGCCTAGCGGCGGGGGGGCCCTCCTACGAGCAGTACTTC | TRBD2 | TRBV4-3 | many | TRBJ2-7
CASRHVRGEAFF | TGCGCCAGCAGGCACGTACGCGGTGAAGCTTTCTTT | NA | TRBV10-2 | few | TRBJ1-1
CASRPARDGPYGYTF | TGTGCCAGCAGACCCGCCCGCGATGGGCCCTATGGCTACACCTTC | NA | TRBV6-2/TRBV6-3 | few | TRBJ1-2
CSASAGNQPQHF | TGCAGTGCTAGCGCAGGGAATCAGCCCCAGCATTTT | NA | TRBV20-1 | NA | TRBJ1-5